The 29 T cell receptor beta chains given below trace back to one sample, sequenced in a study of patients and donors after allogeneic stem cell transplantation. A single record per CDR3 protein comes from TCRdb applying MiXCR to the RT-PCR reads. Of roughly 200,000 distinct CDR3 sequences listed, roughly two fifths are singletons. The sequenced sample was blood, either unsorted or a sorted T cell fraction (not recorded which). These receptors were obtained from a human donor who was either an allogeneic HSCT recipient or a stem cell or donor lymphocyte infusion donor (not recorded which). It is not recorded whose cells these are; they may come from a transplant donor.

The CDR3 DNA follows: TGTGCCAGCAGCTTAGAAGGAGGTGGCAATCAGCCCCAGCATTTT. It translates to CASSLEGGGNQPQHF. The rearrangement links TRBV7-9 to TRBJ1-5; D unresolved. Germline values: CDR1 SEHNR, CDR2 FQNEAQ (reference sequence). V was shortened by 1 base and J by 2 bases, with 9 bases between the two germline ends. The CDR3 contains 15 residues.

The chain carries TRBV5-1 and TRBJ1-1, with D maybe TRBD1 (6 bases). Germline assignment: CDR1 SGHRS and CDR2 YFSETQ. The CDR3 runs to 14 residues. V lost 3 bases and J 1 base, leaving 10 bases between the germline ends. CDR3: CASSWRDKNTEAFF. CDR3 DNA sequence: TGCGCCAGCAGCTGGCGGGACAAGAACACTGAAGCTTTCTTT.

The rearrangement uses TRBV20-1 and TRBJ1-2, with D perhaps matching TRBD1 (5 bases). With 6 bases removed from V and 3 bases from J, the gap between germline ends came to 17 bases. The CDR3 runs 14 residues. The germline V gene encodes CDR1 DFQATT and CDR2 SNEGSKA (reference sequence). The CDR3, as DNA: TGCAGTGCCCGAGGGGACGGACCGGACTATGGCTACACCTTC. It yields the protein CSARGDGPDYGYTF.

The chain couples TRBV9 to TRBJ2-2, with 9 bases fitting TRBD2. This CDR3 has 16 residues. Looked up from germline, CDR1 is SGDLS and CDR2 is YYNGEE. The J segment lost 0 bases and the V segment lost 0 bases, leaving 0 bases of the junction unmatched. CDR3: CASSVASGTNTGELFF. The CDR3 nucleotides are TGTGCCAGCAGCGTAGCTAGCGGGACGAACACCGGGGAGCTGTTTTTT.

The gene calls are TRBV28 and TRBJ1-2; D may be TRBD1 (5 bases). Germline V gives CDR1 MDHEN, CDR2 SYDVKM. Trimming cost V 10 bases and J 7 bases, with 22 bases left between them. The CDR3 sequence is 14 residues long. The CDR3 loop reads CATIQGARRGGYTF. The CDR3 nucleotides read TGTGCCACCATCCAAGGGGCTAGGAGGGGTGGCTACACCTTC.

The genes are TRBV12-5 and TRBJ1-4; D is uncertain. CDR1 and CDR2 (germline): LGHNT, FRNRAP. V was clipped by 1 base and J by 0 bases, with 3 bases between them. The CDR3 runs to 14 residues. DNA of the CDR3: TGTGCTAGTGGTTTGGAAACAACTAATGAAAAACTGTTTTTT. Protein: CASGLETTNEKLFF.

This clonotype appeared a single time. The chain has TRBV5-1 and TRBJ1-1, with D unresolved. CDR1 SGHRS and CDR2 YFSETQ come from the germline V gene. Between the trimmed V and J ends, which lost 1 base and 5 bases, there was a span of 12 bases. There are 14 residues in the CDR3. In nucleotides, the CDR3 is TGCGCCAGCAGCTTGACGACCAGGAAAACTGAAGCTTTCTTT. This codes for CASSLTTRKTEAFF.

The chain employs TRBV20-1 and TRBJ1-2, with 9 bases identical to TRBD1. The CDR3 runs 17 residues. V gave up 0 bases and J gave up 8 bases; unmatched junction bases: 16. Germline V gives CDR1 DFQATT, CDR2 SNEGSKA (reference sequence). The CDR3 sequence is CSARDRIQGAPSMGYTF. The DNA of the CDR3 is TGCAGTGCTAGAGATCGGATACAGGGGGCCCCTTCTATGGGCTACACCTTC.

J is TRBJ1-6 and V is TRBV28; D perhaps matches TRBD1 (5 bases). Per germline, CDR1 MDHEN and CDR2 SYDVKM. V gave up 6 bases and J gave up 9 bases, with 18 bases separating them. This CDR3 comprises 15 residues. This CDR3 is CASSYDSGFVSPLHF. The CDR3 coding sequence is TGTGCCAGCAGCTATGACAGTGGGTTCGTTTCACCCCTCCACTTT.

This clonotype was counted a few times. The CDR3 nucleotides are TGCGCCAGCAGCCAATCAGGGGTCCCAAACACCGGGGAGCTGTTTTTT. As protein: CASSQSGVPNTGELFF. The rearrangement uses TRBV4-1 and TRBJ2-2; tentative D call: TRBD1 (6 bases). The CDR3 runs to 16 residues. V was pared by 2 bases and J by 2 bases, with 12 bases between. Looked up from germline, CDR1 is MGHRA and CDR2 is YSYEKL.

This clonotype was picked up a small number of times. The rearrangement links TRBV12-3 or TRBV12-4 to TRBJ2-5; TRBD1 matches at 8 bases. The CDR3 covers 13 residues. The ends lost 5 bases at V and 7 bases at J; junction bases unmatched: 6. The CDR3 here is CASSGQGSGTQYF. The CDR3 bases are TGTGCCAGCAGTGGACAGGGTTCGGGGACCCAGTACTTC.

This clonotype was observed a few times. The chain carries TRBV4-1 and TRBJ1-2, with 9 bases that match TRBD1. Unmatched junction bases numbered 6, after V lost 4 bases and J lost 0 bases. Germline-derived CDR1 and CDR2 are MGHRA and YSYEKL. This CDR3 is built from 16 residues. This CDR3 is CASSPIGQGTNYGYTF. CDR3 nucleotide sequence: TGCGCCAGCAGCCCTATTGGACAGGGGACTAACTATGGCTACACCTTC.

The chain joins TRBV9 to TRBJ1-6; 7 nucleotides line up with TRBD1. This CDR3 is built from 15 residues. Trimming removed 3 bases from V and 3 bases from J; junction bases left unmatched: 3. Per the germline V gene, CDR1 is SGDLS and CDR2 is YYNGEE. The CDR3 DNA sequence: TGTGCCAGCAGCGGGACAGGAATCTATAATTCACCCCTCCACTTT. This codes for CASSGTGIYNSPLHF.

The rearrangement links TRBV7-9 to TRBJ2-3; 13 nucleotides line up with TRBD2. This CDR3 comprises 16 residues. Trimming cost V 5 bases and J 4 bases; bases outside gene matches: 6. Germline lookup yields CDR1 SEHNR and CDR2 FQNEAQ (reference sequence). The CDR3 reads CASSMTSGGPPDTQYF. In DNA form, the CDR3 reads TGTGCCAGCAGCATGACTAGCGGGGGGCCCCCAGATACGCAGTATTTT.

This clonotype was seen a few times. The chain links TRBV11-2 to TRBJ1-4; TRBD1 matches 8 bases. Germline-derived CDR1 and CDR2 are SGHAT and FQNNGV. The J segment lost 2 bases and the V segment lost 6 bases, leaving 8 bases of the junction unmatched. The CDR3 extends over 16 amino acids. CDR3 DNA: TGTGCCAGCAGGGGGGACAGGAGGGGTACTAATGAAAAACTGTTTTTT. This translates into CASRGDRRGTNEKLFF.

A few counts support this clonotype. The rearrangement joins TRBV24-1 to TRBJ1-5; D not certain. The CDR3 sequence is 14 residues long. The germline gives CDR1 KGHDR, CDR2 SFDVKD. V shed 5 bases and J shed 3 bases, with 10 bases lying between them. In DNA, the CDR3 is TGTGCCACCAGTGCTCAGGCCCCCAATCAGCCCCAGCATTTT. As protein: CATSAQAPNQPQHF.

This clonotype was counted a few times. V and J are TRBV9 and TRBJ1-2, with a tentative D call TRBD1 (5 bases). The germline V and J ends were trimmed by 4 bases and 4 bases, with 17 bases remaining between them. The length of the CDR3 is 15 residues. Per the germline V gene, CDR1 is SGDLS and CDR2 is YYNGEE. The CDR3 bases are TGTGCCAGCAGCCCCCGCCCGGGGCGCACCTATGGCTACACCTTC. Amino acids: CASSPRPGRTYGYTF.

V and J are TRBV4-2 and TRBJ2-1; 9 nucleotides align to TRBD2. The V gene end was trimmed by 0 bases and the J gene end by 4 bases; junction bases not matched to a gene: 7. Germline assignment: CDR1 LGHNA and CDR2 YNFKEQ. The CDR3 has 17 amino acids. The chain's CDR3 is CASSQDLRRGGYNEQFF. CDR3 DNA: TGTGCCAGCAGCCAAGATCTCCGGCGGGGGGGTTACAATGAGCAGTTCTTC.

In nucleotides, the CDR3 is TGTGCCAGCAGTCCGCGACAGGGGTCTGGAGAGCAGTTCTTC. Translated: CASSPRQGSGEQFF. The V call is TRBV6-5, the J call TRBJ2-1; 8 bases match TRBD1. Germline V CDR1 and CDR2: MNHEY, SVGAGI. The CDR3 is 14 residues long. The junction had 10 bases not matched to a gene; V was cut back by 5 bases and J by 10 bases.

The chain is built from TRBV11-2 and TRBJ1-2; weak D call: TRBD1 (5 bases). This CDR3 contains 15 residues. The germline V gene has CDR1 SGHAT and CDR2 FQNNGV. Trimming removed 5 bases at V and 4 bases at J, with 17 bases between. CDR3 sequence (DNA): TGTGCCAGCAGCGTTGGGGCAGGGAGGATCTATGGCTACACCTTC. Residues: CASSVGAGRIYGYTF.

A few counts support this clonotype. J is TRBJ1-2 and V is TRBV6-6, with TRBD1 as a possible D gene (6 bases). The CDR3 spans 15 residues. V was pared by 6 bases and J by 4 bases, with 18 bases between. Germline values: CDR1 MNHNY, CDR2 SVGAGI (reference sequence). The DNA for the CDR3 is TGTGCCAGCAGCGTCCGGGACAACTCATTCTATGGCTACACCTTC. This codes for CASSVRDNSFYGYTF.

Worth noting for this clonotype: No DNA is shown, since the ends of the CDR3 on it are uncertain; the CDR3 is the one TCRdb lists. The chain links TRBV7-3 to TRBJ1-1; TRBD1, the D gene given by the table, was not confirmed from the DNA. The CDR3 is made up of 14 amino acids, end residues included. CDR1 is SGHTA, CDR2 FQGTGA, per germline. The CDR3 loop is CASSFGPGQGEAFF.

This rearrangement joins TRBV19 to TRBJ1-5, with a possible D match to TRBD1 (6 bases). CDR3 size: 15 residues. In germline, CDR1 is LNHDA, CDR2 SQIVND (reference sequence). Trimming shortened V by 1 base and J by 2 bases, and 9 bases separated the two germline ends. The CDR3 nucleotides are TGTGCCAGTAGTATAGGGGACAATGGCAATCAGCCCCAGCATTTT. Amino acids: CASSIGDNGNQPQHF.

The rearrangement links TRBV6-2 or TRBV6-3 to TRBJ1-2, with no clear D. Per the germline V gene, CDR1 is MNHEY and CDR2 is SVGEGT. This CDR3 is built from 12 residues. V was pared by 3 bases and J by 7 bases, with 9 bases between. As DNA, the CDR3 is TGTGCCAGCAGTTATGTAACGGGTGGCTACACCTTC. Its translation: CASSYVTGGYTF.

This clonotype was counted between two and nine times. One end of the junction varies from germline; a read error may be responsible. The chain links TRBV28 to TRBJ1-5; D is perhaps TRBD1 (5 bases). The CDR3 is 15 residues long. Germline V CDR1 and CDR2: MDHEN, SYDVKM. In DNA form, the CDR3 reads TGTGCCAGCCGTTTGGGCAGGGCGGATAATCAGCCCCAGCATTTT. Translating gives CASRLGRADNQPQHF.

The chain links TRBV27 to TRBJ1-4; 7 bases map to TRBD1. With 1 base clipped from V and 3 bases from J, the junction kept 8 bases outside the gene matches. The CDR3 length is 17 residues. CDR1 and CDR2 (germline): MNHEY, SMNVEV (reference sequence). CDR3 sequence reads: CASSLYAGGSSNEKLFF. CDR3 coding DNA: TGTGCCAGCAGTTTATATGCAGGGGGGTCGTCTAATGAAAAACTGTTTTTT.

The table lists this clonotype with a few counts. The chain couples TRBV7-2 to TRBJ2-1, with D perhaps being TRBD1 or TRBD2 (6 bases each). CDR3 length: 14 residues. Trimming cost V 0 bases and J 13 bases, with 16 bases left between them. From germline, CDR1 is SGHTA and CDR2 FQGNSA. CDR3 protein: CASSLADRGVPQFF. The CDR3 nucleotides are TGTGCCAGCAGCTTAGCGGATAGGGGGGTCCCACAGTTCTTC. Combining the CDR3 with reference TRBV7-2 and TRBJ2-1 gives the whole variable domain GAGVSQSPSNKVTEKGKDVELRCDPISGHTALYWYRQSLGQGLEFLIYFQGNSAPDKSGLPSDRFSAERTGGSVSTLTIQRTQQEDSAVYLCASSLADRGVPQFFGPGTRLTVL.

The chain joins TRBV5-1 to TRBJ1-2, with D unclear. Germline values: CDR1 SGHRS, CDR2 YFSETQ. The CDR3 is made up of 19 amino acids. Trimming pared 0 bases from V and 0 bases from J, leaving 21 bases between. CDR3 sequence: CASSLGGDRFRSANYGYTF. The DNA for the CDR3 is TGCGCCAGCAGCTTGGGGGGAGACCGCTTTAGGTCCGCTAACTATGGCTACACCTTC. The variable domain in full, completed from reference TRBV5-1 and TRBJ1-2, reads KAGVTQTPRYLIKTRGQQVTLSCSPISGHRSVSWYQQTPGQGLQFLFEYFSETQRNKGNFPGRFSGRQFSNSRSEMNVSTLELGDSALYLCASSLGGDRFRSANYGYTFGSGTRLTVV.

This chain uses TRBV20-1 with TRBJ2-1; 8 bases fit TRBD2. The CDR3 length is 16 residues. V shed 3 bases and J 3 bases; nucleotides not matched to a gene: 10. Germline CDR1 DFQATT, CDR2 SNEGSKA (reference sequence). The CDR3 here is CSASGGAHPHYNEQFF. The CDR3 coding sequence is TGCAGTGCTAGCGGGGGGGCCCATCCCCACTACAATGAGCAGTTCTTC.